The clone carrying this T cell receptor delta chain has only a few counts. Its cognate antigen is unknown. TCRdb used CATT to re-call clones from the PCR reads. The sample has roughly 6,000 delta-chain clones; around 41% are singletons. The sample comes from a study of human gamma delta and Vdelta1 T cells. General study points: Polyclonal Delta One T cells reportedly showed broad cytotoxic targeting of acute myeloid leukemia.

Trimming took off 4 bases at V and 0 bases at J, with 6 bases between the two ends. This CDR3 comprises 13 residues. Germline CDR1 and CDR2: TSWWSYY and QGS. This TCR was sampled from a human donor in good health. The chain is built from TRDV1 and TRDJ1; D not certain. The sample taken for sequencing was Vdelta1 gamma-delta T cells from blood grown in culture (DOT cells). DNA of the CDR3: TGTGCTCTTGGGGCAACTTACACCGATAAACTCATCTTT. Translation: CALGATYTDKLIF.